This T cell receptor (beta chain) was retrieved from a study of CD8 T cells in Susac syndrome. Relapsing-remitting disease, either stable or active, was present in the treatment-naive patients who were the multiple sclerosis controls. TEMRA cells were FACS-enriched, unlike CD8+ and CD4+ T cells, which were negatively isolated. The authors reverse transcribed roughly 0.5 to 1 ug RNA with random hexamers. Coverage of TCR beta CDR3 amplification by immunoSEQ multiplex PCR extended to 54 Vbeta and 13 Jbeta. TCRdb recomputed calls from the immunoSEQ multiplex PCR reads with MiXCR, one row per CDR3 protein. The data hold about 250,000 distinct CDR3 sequences, with over 85% observed a single time. The CDR3 is 13 amino acids. V was shortened by 4 bases and J by 8 bases, with 14 bases between the two germline ends.

The TCR sequence derives from a human donor with multiple sclerosis. The sequenced sample consisted of CD4+ T cells from PBMCs. The chain couples TRBV23-1 to TRBJ1-2; D unclear. TRBV23-1 is noted as an ORF with a role that remains uncertain. For the CDR3, the DNA is TGCGCCAGCAGTCCGGACTGGTGTGAAGGCTACACCTTC. Translating it yields CASSPDWCEGYTF.